Given below is one T cell receptor (beta chain) in context. Its antigen is currently unknown. Data came from immunoSEQ multiplex PCR; TCRdb stores just in-frame clones and leaves some out. The sample carries about 22,000 clones, 70% to 80% recorded once. This sample's time point: baseline pretreatment blood. Treatment specified: 15 Gy SBRT to primary tumor, nephrectomy 4 weeks later. After SBRT, blood was collected at 2 and 4 weeks, plus baseline. These data are taken from a study of radiation and T cells in renal cell carcinoma. Whole-study context: Nephrectomy followed 15 Gy stereotactic body radiation by 4 weeks. Study-level points and caveats: Without pretreatment biopsies, baseline tumor clonotype presence was undetermined. From baseline, blood top tumor clonotypes peaked at 2 weeks post-radiation.

V lost 6 bases to trimming and J lost 7 bases; unmatched junction nucleotides: 4. Looked up from germline, CDR1 is MNHEY and CDR2 is SVGAGI. The CDR3 extends over 14 amino acids. The chain combines TRBV6-5 with TRBJ1-4; 11 nucleotides agree with TRBD1. This specimen was blood, taken from a patient whose treatment included radiotherapy and nephrectomy. This sequence originates from a man between 60 and 75 years old with renal cell carcinoma. CDR3 region: CASRGQGAVEKLFF. The CDR3 coding sequence is TGTGCCAGCAGAGGACAGGGGGCTGTTGAAAAACTGTTTTTT.